This T cell receptor beta chain was sequenced in a study of beta chain features in type 1 diabetes. Study-wide points: Among patients with Type 1 diabetes, TCRB CDR3s were moderately but significantly shorter in every one of the four CD4+ subsets. There were fewer insertions and more deletions at the VDJ junctions of type 1 diabetes patients.

Every bit of the isolated RNA underwent reverse transcription, so sequencing read expressed TCRB transcripts. Mean read depth for naive, central memory and regulatory T cell samples was several million reads. Sequencing was performed with immunoSEQ multiplex PCR; in TCRdb, only in-frame clones are kept and a portion is missing. The repertoire holds some 370,000 clones, with over 8.5% as singletons. Populations isolated by sorting all had purity greater than 95%. The sample holds a few counts of this clone. The target antigen is unknown. V lost 0 bases to trimming and J lost 7 bases, with 10 bases between them. The CDR3 spans 13 residues. CDR1 is SGHRS and CDR2 is YFSETQ in the germline V gene.

This TCR derives from a man aged 25-45 years with type 1 diabetes. This rearrangement joins TRBV5-1 to TRBJ1-2, with no clear D. Sequenced material: central memory CD4+ T cells from blood. DNA of the CDR3: TGCGCCAGCAGCTTGGGGCAAGAGGGTGGCTACACCTTC. This translates into CASSLGQEGGYTF.